This T cell receptor (beta chain) came from a study of breast tumors, draining lymph nodes, adjacent tissues. Study results and caveats: Tumor and nontumor repertoires were significantly more similar in luminal-like than in basal-like breast cancer. Tumor TCR diversity was below lymph nodes but above nontumor tissue. Data only fit, rather than demonstrated, lymph node origin of most tumor T cells.

TCRdb processed the multiplex PCR reads anew with MiXCR; each CDR3 protein has one entry. Here the sample spans 150,000 to 200,000 distinct CDR3 sequences, about 33% being singletons. CDR1 is LGHNT and CDR2 is FRNRAP in the germline V gene. The J segment lost 4 bases and the V segment lost 7 bases, leaving 4 bases of the junction unmatched. This CDR3 region has 14 residues. Breast cancer patients provided tissue from their axillary draining lymph nodes. This clonotype was detected ten times or more. Its target is unknown. V is TRBV12-5 and J is TRBJ2-1; 10 nucleotides align to TRBD1. Sequencing was performed on axillary lymph node tissue. The receptor comes from a female donor with breast cancer. Some clones in this sample may be carry-over from other donors' samples. CDR3 DNA sequence: TGTGCTAGTGTAGGGGGACAGGGGTACAATGAGCAGTTCTTC. Amino acids: CASVGGQGYNEQFF.